This T cell receptor (beta chain) was captured by sequencing in a study of blood T cell repertoires in COVID-19. Study information: PBMCs, B-cell-depleted T cells, or T cells provided the cDNA or gDNA that made up the material.

Per the germline V gene, CDR1 is SGHNT and CDR2 is YYREEE (reference sequence). The CDR3 has 15 amino acids. V was clipped by 4 bases and J by 0 bases, with 13 bases between them. The assay was immunoSEQ multiplex PCR, and TCRdb's table has in-frame clones only and misses some. The repertoire holds fewer than 350,000 clones, with under 95% as singletons. The age range of participants was roughly 18 to 90 years, with residence in some 25 US areas. Participants were placed into cohorts based on the clinical history they reported. The receptor's source is a woman between 40 and 50 years old with acute COVID-19. Material for sequencing was PBMCs or T cells enriched from blood (not recorded which). This chain uses TRBV5-4 with TRBJ1-1, with a possible D match to TRBD1 (5 bases). The CDR3 bases are TGTGCCAGCAGCCCCGGAGGGACGGTGAACACTGAAGCTTTCTTT. This encodes CASSPGGTVNTEAFF.